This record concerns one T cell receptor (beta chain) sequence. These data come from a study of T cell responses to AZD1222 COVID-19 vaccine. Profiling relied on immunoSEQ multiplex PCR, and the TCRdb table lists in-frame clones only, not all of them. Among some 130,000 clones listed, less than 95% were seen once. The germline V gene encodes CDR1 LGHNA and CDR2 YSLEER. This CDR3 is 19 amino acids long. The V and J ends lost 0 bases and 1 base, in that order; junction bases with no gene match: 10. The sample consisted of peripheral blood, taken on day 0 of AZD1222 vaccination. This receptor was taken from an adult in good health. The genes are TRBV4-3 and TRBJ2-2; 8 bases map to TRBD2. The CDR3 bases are TGCGCCAGCAGCCAAGAGTTTATGGGCGGGGGGCAGAACACCGGGGAGCTGTTTTTT. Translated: CASSQEFMGGGQNTGELFF.